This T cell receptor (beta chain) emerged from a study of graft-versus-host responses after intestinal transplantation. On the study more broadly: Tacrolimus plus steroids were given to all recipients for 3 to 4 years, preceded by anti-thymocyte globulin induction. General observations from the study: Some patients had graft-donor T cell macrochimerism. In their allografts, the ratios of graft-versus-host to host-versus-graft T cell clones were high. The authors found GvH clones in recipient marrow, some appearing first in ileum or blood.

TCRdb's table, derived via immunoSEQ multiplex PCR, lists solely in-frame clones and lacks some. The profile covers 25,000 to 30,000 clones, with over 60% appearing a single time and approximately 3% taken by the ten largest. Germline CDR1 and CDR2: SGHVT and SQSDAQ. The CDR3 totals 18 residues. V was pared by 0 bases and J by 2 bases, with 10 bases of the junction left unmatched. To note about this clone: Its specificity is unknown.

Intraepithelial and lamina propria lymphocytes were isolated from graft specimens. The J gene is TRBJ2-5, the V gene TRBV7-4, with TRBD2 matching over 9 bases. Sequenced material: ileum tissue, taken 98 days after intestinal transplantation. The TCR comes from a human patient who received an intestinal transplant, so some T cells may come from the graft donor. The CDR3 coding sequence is TGTGCCAGCAGCTTAGCGCTGGGCGGGGGGGCCCTACAAGAGACCCAGTACTTC. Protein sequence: CASSLALGGGALQETQYF.